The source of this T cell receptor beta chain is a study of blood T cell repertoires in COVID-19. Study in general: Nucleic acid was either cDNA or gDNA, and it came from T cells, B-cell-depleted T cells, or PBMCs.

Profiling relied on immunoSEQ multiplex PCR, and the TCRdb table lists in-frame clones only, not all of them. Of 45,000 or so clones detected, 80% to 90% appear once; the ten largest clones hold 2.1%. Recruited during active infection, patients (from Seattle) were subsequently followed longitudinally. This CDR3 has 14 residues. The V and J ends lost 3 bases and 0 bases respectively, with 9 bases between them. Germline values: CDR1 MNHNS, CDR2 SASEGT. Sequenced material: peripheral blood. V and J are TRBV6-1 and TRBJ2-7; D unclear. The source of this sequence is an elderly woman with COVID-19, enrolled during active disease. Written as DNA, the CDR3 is TGTGCCAGCAGTGACCACCAGTCCTCCTACGAGCAGTACTTC. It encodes CASSDHQSSYEQYF.